The 8 T cell receptor beta chains in this list originate from one sample, sequenced in a study of blood T cells in healthy people across ages. A J-beta primer mix and a sample-barcoded 5' primer were used in a second PCR of about 7 to 11 cycles. TCRdb redid the calling of the 5' RACE reads with MiXCR, one entry per CDR3 protein. This table holds roughly 700,000 distinct CDR3 sequences, approximately 49% found once. The specimen was blood. Source of these receptors: a woman aged 55-75 years in good health.

This chain uses TRBV5-1 with TRBJ2-7; D may correspond to TRBD1 or TRBD2 (5 bases each). This CDR3 is 16 amino acids long. The germline V gene has CDR1 SGHRS and CDR2 YFSETQ. V was trimmed by 0 bases and J by 3 bases, leaving 16 bases between them. The DNA of the CDR3 is TGCGCCAGCAGCTTGGTTACGGGGTCAGGGAACTACGAGCAGTACTTC. Its translation is CASSLVTGSGNYEQYF.

Worth noting for this clonotype: Germline and junction disagree at one end, which may indicate a read error. The chain recombines TRBV19 with TRBJ2-5, with D uncertain. Per the germline V gene, CDR1 is LNHDA and CDR2 is SQIVND (reference sequence). The CDR3 contains 16 residues. Here the CDR3 DNA reads TGCGCCAGTAGTATTTCGTGGGCCTACGCAAAAGAGACCCAGTACTTC. As protein: CASSISWAYAKETQYF.

This rearrangement joins TRBV5-1 to TRBJ2-5, with D unresolved. Between the trimmed V and J ends, which lost 4 bases and 2 bases, there was a span of 15 bases. CDR1 and CDR2 from the germline V gene are SGHRS and YFSETQ. The CDR3 sequence is 15 residues long. CDR3 DNA sequence: TGCGCCAGCAGCCCGGTGGGCCAGGTACAAGAGACCCAGTACTTC. This encodes CASSPVGQVQETQYF.

The chain recombines TRBV6-6 with TRBJ1-5; D might be TRBD1 (6 bases). Germline lookup yields CDR1 MNHNY and CDR2 SVGAGI (reference sequence). The V and J ends lost 4 bases and 0 bases respectively, with 13 bases between them. The CDR3 sequence is 16 residues long. The CDR3 nucleotides are TGTGCCAGCAGTTTGCAAGGGGGAGGTAGCAATCAGCCCCAGCATTTT. Translating it yields CASSLQGGGSNQPQHF.

This clonotype was observed a handful of times. This sequence joins TRBV20-1 and TRBJ1-2, with unresolved D. This CDR3 comprises 13 residues. Per germline, CDR1 DFQATT and CDR2 SNEGSKA (reference sequence). The V gene lost 6 bases and the J gene lost 1 base, with 12 bases spanning the gap. CDR3 in amino acids: CSAEDHHNYGYTF. The DNA of the CDR3 is TGCAGTGCCGAGGATCATCATAACTATGGCTACACCTTC.

V and J are TRBV20-1 and TRBJ2-7; 8 bases align to TRBD1. Germline assignment: CDR1 DFQATT and CDR2 SNEGSKA (reference sequence). This CDR3 has 13 residues. Unmatched junction bases numbered 6, after V lost 3 bases and J lost 5 bases. The CDR3 coding sequence is TGCAGTGCTAGGCAGGGGGCGGTCGACGAGCAGTACTTC. This codes for CSARQGAVDEQYF.

Comment on this clonotype: A read error may account for a junction end that differs from germline. The rearrangement links TRBV18 to TRBJ2-1, with 9 bases matching TRBD2. CDR3 length: 17 residues. CDR1 is KGHSH and CDR2 is LQKENI in the germline V gene. The CDR3 region is CASSPAGGQRAYNEQFF. The CDR3 nucleotides are TGTGCTAGCTCACCAGCGGGGGGCCAGCGAGCTTACAATGAGCAGTTCTTC.

The chain employs TRBV20-1 and TRBJ1-5, with D maybe TRBD1 (5 bases). Trimming stripped 1 base from V and 6 bases from J, with 16 bases between. The CDR3 extends over 15 amino acids. Germline V lookup: CDR1 DFQATT, CDR2 SNEGSKA (reference sequence). CDR3 sequence: CSARAYGAGSQPQHF. The CDR3 nucleotides are TGCAGTGCTAGAGCCTATGGGGCGGGGAGTCAGCCCCAGCATTTT.